The T cell receptor (beta chain) under discussion was sequenced for a study of OX40 agonist ivuxolimab in advanced cancers. The overall study: Of the participants, under 50% had some prior anti-PD-1, anti-PD-L1 or anti-CTLA-4 therapy, which was allowed. Overall study findings and caveats: Clonal expansion by week 6 occurred in CD4+ and CD8+ blood T cells (at 0.1 to 3.0 mg/kg).

About this clone: The target antigen is unknown.

Produced via immunoSEQ multiplex PCR; TCRdb's table is partial and in-frame only. This table holds under 85,000 clones, around nine tenths found once. Exclusion applied to patients with autoimmune disease history or systemic immunosuppression. Germline assignment: CDR1 MGHRA and CDR2 YSYEKL. CDR3 length: 14 amino acids. The V end was cut by 0 bases, the J end by 3 bases, with 8 bases between. The sample was CD4+ or CD8+ T cells sorted from blood, taken in a trial of the OX40 agonist ivuxolimab. The chain uses TRBV4-1 and TRBJ1-1; unclear D gene. The clonotype comes from an adult with an advanced solid tumor such as melanoma, head and neck, liver or kidney cancer. CDR3 in amino acids: CASSQDPPYTEAFF. The CDR3 DNA reads TGCGCCAGCAGCCAAGATCCTCCTTACACTGAAGCTTTCTTT.